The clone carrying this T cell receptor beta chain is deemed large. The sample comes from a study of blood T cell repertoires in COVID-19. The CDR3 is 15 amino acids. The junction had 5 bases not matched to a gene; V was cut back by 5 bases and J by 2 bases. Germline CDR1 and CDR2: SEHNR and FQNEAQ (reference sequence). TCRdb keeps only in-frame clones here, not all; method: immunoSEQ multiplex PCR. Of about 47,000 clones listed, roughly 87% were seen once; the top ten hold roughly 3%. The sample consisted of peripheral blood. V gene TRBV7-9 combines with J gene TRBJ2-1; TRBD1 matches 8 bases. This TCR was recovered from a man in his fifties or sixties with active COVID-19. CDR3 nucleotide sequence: TGTGCCAGCAGCCTGCTGACAGGGGCCTACAATGAGCAGTTCTTC. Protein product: CASSLLTGAYNEQFF.